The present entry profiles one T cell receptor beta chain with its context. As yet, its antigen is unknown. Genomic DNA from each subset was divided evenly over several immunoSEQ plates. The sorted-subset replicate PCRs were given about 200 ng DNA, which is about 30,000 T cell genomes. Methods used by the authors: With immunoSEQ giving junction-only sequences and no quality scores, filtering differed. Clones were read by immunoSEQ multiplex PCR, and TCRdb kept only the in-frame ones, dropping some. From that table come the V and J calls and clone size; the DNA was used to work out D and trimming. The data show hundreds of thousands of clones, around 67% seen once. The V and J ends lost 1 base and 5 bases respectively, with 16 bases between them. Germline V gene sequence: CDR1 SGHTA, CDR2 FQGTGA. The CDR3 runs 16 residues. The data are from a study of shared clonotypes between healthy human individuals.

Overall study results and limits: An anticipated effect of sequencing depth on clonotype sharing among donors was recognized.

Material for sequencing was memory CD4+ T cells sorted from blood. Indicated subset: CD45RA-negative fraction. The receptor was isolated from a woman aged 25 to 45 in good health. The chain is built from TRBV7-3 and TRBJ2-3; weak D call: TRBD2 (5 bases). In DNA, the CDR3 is TGTGCCAGCAGCTTAAATCCCCGCGGAGGAAGAGATACGCAGTATTTT. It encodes CASSLNPRGGRDTQYF.